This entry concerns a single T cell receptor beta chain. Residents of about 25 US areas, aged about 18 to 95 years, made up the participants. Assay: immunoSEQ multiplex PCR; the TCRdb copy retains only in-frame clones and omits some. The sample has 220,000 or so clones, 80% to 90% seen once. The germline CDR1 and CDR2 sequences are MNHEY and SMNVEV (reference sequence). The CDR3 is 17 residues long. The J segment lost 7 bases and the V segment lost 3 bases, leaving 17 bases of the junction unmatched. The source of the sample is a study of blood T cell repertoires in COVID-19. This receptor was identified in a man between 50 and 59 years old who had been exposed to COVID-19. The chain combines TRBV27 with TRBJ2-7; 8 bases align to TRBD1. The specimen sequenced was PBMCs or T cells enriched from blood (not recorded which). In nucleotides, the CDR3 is TGTGCCAGCAGTTTCAGCCCCTGGACAGGGCGCCAACTGGAGCAGTACTTC. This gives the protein CASSFSPWTGRQLEQYF.